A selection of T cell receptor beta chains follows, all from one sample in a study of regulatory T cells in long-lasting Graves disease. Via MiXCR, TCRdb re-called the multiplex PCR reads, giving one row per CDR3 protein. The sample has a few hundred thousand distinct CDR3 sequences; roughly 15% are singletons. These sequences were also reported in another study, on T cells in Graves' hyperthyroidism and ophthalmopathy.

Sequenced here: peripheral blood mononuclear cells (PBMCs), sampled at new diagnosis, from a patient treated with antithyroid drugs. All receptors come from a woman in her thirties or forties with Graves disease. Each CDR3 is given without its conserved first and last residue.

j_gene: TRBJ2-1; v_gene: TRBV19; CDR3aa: ASTPRGGNEQF
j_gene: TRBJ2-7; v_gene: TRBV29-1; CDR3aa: SVEAGRYEQY
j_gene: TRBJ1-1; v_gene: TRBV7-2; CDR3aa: ASSLEGSWGYSEAF
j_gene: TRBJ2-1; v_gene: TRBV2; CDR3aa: ASSSLAGGPNEQF
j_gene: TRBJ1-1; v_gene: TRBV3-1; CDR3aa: ASTRTGGTTEAF
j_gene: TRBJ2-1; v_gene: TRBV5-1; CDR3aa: ASSLGQLGYSEQF
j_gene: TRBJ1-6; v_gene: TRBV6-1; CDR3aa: ASSQQGKSSYNSPLH
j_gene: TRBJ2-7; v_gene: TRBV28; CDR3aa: AIRPRDRSYEQY
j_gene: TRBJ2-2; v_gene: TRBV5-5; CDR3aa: ASSPGLAGPNTGELF
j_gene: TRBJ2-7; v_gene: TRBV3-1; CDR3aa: ASSHQTSGHSYEQY
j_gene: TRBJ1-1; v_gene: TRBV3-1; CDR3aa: ASSQSTEAF
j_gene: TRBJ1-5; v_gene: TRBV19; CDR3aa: ASSISSGGKKPQH
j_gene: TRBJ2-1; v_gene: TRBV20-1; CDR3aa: SASGLAEKF
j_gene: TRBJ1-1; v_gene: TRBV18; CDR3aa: ASSFRPDTEAF
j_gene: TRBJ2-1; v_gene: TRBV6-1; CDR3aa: ASTGQGPDEQF
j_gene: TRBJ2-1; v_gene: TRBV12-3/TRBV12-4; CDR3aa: ASSFEPTGANEQF
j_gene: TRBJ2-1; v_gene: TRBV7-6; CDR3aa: ASSLLAGVGNEQF
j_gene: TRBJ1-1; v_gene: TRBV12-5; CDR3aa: ASGARRDLRNTEAF
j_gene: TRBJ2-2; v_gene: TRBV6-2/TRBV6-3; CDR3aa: ASSYSRPRGSTGELF
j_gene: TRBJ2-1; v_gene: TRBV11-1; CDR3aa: ASSKTNNEQF
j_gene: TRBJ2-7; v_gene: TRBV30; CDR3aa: AWSFPGTSLVEQY
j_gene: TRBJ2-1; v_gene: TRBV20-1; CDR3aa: SASTSCNEQF
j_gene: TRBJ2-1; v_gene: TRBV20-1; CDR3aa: SVQIADGNEQF
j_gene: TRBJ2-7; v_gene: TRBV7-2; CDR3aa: ASSLFGRENHLYEQY